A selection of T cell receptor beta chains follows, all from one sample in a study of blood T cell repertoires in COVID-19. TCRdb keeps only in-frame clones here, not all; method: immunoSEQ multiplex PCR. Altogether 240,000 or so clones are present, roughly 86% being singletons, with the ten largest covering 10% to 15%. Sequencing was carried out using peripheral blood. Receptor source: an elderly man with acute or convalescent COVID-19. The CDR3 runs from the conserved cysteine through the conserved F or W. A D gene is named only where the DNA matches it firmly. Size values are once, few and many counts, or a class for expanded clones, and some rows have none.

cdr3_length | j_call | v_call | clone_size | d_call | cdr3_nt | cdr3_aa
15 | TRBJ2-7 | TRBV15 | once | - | TGTGCCACCAGCAGAGGAGGTCAGGGGCCCTACGAGCAGTACTTC | CATSRGGQGPYEQYF
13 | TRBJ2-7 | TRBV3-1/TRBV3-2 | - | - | TGTGCCAGCAGCCAAGGCACGGGATACGAGCAGTACTTC | CASSQGTGYEQYF
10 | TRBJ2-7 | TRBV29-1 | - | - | TGCAGCGTTGGACAATCCGAGCAGTACTTC | CSVGQSEQYF
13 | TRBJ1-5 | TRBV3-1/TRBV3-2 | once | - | TGTGCCAGCAGCCGTGACAGGTTCCAGCCCCAGCATTTT | CASSRDRFQPQHF
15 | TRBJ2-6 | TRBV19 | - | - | TGTGCCAGTTCTAACGGACAGTCTGGGGCCAACGTCCTGACTTTC | CASSNGQSGANVLTF
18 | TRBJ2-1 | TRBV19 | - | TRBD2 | TGTGCCAGTAGTATAGAGGTGCTAGCGGGAGTGGGCGGCAATGAGCAGTTCTTC | CASSIEVLAGVGGNEQFF
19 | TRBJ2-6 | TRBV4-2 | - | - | TGTGCCAGCAGCCGCAGGGGGGACAGTTCCTACTCTGGGGCCAACGTCCTGACTTTC | CASSRRGDSSYSGANVLTF
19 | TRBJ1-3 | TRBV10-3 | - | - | TGTGCCATCAGTGTGGATGGGGCTTCTAGGAATTTGGCTGGAAACACCATATATTTT | CAISVDGASRNLAGNTIYF
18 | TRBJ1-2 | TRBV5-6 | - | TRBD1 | TGTGCCAGCAGCTTGGGTTGGAGACAGGGGATGGTGGGCTATGGCTACACCTTC | CASSLGWRQGMVGYGYTF
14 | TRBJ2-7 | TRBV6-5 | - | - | TGTGCCAGCAGTTACCTTTCCGGCAGGGTCGAGCAGTACTTC | CASSYLSGRVEQYF
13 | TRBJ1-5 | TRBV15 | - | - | TGTGCCACCAGCTCGGGACTTAAGGAGCCCCAGCATTTT | CATSSGLKEPQHF
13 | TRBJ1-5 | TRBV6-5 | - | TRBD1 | TGTGCCAGCAGCCTGGGACAGTCACAGCCCCAGCATTTT | CASSLGQSQPQHF
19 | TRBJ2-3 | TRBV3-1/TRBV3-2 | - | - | TGTGCCAGCAGCCTTTACTTGGGAAGGACACCTAGGGGCACAGATACGCAGTATTTT | CASSLYLGRTPRGTDTQYF
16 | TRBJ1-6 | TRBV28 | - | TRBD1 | TGTGCCAGCACCCGCCCGGGGACAGGGGGAAATTCACCCCTCCACTTT | CASTRPGTGGNSPLHF
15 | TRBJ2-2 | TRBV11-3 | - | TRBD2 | TGTGCCAGCAGCTTGGGGGGTAGCGGGTCCGGGGAGCTGTTTTTT | CASSLGGSGSGELFF
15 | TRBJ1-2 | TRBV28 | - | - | TGTGCCAGCAGTTTAGGGTCAGGGAACGCCTATGGCTACACCTTC | CASSLGSGNAYGYTF
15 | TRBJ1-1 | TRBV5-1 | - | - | TGCGCCAGCCGTGTGCAGGTTGGTGTGAACACTGAAGCTTTCTTT | CASRVQVGVNTEAFF
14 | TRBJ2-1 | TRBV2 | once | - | TGTGCCAGTTCCTTAGCGGTCTCCTACAATGAGCAGTTCTTC | CASSLAVSYNEQFF
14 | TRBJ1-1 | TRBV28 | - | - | TGTGCCAGCAGTTTACGGCAGGTGAGCACTGAAGCTTTCTTT | CASSLRQVSTEAFF
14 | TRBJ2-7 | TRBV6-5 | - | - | TGTGCCAGCAGTTCTCTCGGGGGTCCGGACGAGCAGTACTTC | CASSSLGGPDEQYF
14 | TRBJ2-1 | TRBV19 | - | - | TGTGCCAGTAGTATCAACGGGCCGAGGAGGGAGCAGTTCTTC | CASSINGPRREQFF
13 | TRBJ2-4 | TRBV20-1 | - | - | TGCAGTGCTAGTAGTGGCAGGGGGGACATTCAGTACTTC | CSASSGRGDIQYF
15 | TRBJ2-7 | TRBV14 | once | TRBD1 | TGTGCCAGCAGCCAAACCGGGACAGCCCCCTACGAGCAGTACTTC | CASSQTGTAPYEQYF
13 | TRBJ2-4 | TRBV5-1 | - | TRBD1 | TGCGCCAGCAGTACAGGGGGCCAAAACATTCAGTACTTC | CASSTGGQNIQYF
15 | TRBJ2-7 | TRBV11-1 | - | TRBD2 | TGTGCCAGCGGTATTCTTAGCGGGATCACCTACGAGCAGTACTTC | CASGILSGITYEQYF
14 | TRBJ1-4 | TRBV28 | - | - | TGTGCCAGCAGGTCTAGCGGGGGGTTTGAAAAACTGTTTTTT | CASRSSGGFEKLFF
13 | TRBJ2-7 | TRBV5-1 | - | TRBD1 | TGCGCCAGCGCCGGACAGGGAAGCGGCGAGCAGTACTTC | CASAGQGSGEQYF
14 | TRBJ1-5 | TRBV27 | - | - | TGTGCCAGCAGTTTGGGTCTAGACAATCAGCCCCAGCATTTT | CASSLGLDNQPQHF
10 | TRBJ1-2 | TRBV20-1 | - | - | TGCAGTGCCCGAGGCGGCGGCTACACCTTC | CSARGGGYTF
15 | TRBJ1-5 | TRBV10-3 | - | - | TGTGCCATCAGTGAGGGCCAGGGCTACAATCAGCCCCAGCATTTT | CAISEGQGYNQPQHF
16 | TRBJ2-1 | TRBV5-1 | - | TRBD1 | TGCGCCAGCAGCATTTCTCCGGGACAGGCAAACAATGAGCAGTTCTTC | CASSISPGQANNEQFF
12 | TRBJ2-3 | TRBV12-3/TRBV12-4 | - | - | TGTGCCAGCAGTTTCACGGGAGATACGCAGTATTTT | CASSFTGDTQYF